One and the same sample provided the 24 T cell receptor beta chains below, sequenced in a study of response to subunit inactivated influenza vaccine. TCRdb used MiXCR to reprocess the RT-PCR reads, holding one entry per CDR3 protein. The sample shows roughly 290,000 distinct CDR3 sequences, roughly a fifth of them seen only once. The source was PBMCs from blood, collected about 19 months after vaccination. Every receptor here comes from a man in his fifties or sixties who received an inactivated influenza vaccine.

The gene calls are TRBV2 and TRBJ2-6; 7 bases map to TRBD1. Germline V gives CDR1 SNHLY, CDR2 FYNNEI. The CDR3 has 17 amino acids. Trimming at V came to 6 bases and at J to 1 base, leaving 9 bases not matched to a gene. The CDR3 DNA follows: TGTGCCAGCAGCGATGACAGGGATCTATCTGGGGCCAACGTCCTGACTTTC. Protein sequence: CASSDDRDLSGANVLTF.

The chain joins TRBV7-2 to TRBJ2-6; 7 bases match TRBD1. Germline V gene lookup returns CDR1 SGHTA and CDR2 FQGNSA. Trimming removed 9 bases from V and 0 bases from J; junction bases left unmatched: 2. There are 14 residues in the CDR3. The CDR3 coding sequence is TGTGCCAGTGACAGGGACTCTGGGGCCAACGTCCTGACTTTC. Translating it yields CASDRDSGANVLTF.

This clonotype showed up many times. The gene calls are TRBV6-5 and TRBJ1-5; TRBD1 might be the D (6 bases). CDR1 and CDR2 from the germline V gene are MNHEY and SVGAGI. The V gene lost 0 bases and the J gene lost 4 bases, with 7 bases spanning the gap. This CDR3 has 14 residues. CDR3 residues: CASSYSGGNQPQHF. CDR3 coding DNA: TGTGCCAGCAGTTACTCAGGGGGGAATCAGCCCCAGCATTTT.

The rearrangement joins TRBV28 to TRBJ2-7, with 7 bases matching TRBD1. Germline CDR1 is MDHEN and CDR2 is SYDVKM. The V and J ends lost 5 bases and 0 bases, in that order; junction bases with no gene match: 10. The CDR3 runs 16 residues. The CDR3 nucleotides are TGTGCCAGCAGTCCCAACAGGGGACCCAGCTCCTACGAGCAGTACTTC. This translates into CASSPNRGPSSYEQYF.

The V call is TRBV28, the J call TRBJ2-7, with D unresolved. Germline V gene data show CDR1 as MDHEN and CDR2 as SYDVKM. CDR3 length: 12 residues. Between the trimmed V and J ends, which lost 3 bases and 6 bases, there was a span of 9 bases. CDR3 protein: CASSLGTREQYF. CDR3 nucleotides: TGTGCCAGCAGTTTGGGTACCCGCGAGCAGTACTTC. Together with reference TRBV28 and TRBJ2-7, the CDR3 gives the full variable domain: DVKVTQSSRYLVKRTGEKVFLECVQDMDHENMFWYRQDPGLGLRLIYFSYDVKMKEKGDIPEGYSVSREKKERFSLILESASTNQTSMYLCASSLGTREQYFGPGTRLTVT.

This clonotype was seen at least ten times. V gene TRBV18 combines with J gene TRBJ1-4; TRBD1 matches 10 bases. V lost 5 bases to trimming and J lost 7 bases; unmatched junction nucleotides: 7. Germline lookup yields CDR1 KGHSH and CDR2 LQKENI. The CDR3 consists of 15 residues. The CDR3 spells CASSSGTGVIEKLFF. The CDR3 nucleotides are TGTGCCAGCTCATCCGGGACAGGGGTTATTGAAAAACTGTTTTTT.

The table lists this clonotype with a count of one. The chain couples TRBV14 to TRBJ2-6; D is perhaps TRBD1 (6 bases). The CDR3 loop spans 18 amino acids. CDR1 is SGHDN and CDR2 is FVKESK in the germline V gene. With 0 bases removed from V and 0 bases from J, the gap between germline ends came to 12 bases. CDR3: CASSQDRGFFSGANVLTF. CDR3 DNA sequence: TGTGCCAGCAGCCAAGACAGGGGTTTTTTCTCTGGGGCCAACGTCCTGACTTTC. Complete variable domain (other parts from reference TRBV14 and TRBJ2-6): EAGVTQFPSHSVIEKGQTVTLRCDPISGHDNLYWYRRVMGKEIKFLLHFVKESKQDESGMPNNRFLAERTGGTYSTLKVQPAELEDSGVYFCASSQDRGFFSGANVLTFGAGSRLTVL.

This clonotype has a count of ten or more. The chain employs TRBV28 and TRBJ2-7, with 13 bases aligning to TRBD2. Germline lookup yields CDR1 MDHEN and CDR2 SYDVKM. The CDR3 sequence is 14 residues long. The V gene end was trimmed by 4 bases and the J gene end by 7 bases; junction bases not matched to a gene: 4. In DNA, the CDR3 is TGTGCCAGCAGTTACACTAGCGGGGGGGCGGAGCAGTACTTC. Amino acids: CASSYTSGGAEQYF.

This clonotype turned up a few times. The CDR3 DNA reads TGTGCCAGCAGTGAGGGGACCCTAAATGAAAAACTGTTTTTT. It yields the protein CASSEGTLNEKLFF. This chain joins TRBV2 and TRBJ1-4, with D tentatively TRBD1 (5 bases). This CDR3 is 14 amino acids long. V gave up 3 bases and J gave up 5 bases, with 10 bases separating them. From germline, CDR1 is SNHLY and CDR2 FYNNEI.

This sequence joins TRBV7-2 and TRBJ1-1, with D unresolved. The CDR3 is made up of 15 amino acids. Germline V lookup: CDR1 SGHTA, CDR2 FQGNSA. Trimming removed 3 bases from V and 1 base from J, with 12 bases in between. CDR3 DNA: TGTGCCAGCAGCTTGCCGACCCGCCAGAACACTGAAGCTTTCTTT. It codes for CASSLPTRQNTEAFF.

The V and J genes are TRBV12-3 or TRBV12-4 and TRBJ2-6; tentative D call: TRBD1 (5 bases). The CDR3 covers 15 residues. The V end was cut by 6 bases, the J end by 2 bases, with 11 bases between. The chain's CDR3 is CASRPTGTGANVLTF. The DNA for the CDR3 is TGTGCCAGCAGACCAACAGGTACTGGGGCCAACGTCCTGACTTTC.

The CDR3 region is CASRINTEAFF. CDR3 sequence (DNA): TGTGCCAGCAGGATCAACACTGAAGCTTTCTTT. The chain couples TRBV7-3 to TRBJ1-1; D unclear. V was pared by 6 bases and J by 2 bases, with 4 bases between. Germline V gene data show CDR1 as SGHTA and CDR2 as FQGTGA. The CDR3 extends over 11 amino acids.

This clonotype was seen only a few times. The chain joins TRBV20-1 to TRBJ2-7, with TRBD1 identical over 7 bases. The CDR3 totals 13 residues. The germline gives CDR1 DFQATT, CDR2 SNEGSKA (reference sequence). J gave up 4 bases and V 4 bases, and 7 bases lay outside the gene matches. The CDR3 reads CSATGTASYEQYF. The CDR3 DNA is TGCAGTGCTACCGGGACAGCTTCATACGAGCAGTACTTC.

This clonotype occurred a few times. For the CDR3, the DNA is TGTGCCAGCAGGAGATCCAACTATGGCTACACCTTC. Residues: CASRRSNYGYTF. This sequence joins TRBV28 and TRBJ1-2; D call uncertain. Germline values: CDR1 MDHEN, CDR2 SYDVKM. V dropped 6 bases and J dropped 2 bases, with 7 bases sitting between them. The CDR3 loop spans 12 amino acids.

This clonotype was counted only a few times. This sequence joins TRBV19 and TRBJ2-4; TRBD1 is a possible D gene (5 bases). The V end lost 5 bases, the J end lost 4 bases, and 9 bases lay between the germline ends. The CDR3 has 13 amino acids. Germline V lookup: CDR1 LNHDA, CDR2 SQIVND (reference sequence). The CDR3 loop is CASSPPGKNIQYF. The CDR3 DNA reads as TGTGCCAGTAGTCCTCCAGGGAAAAACATTCAGTACTTC.

The rearrangement links TRBV7-8 to TRBJ1-4; a possible D gene is TRBD1 (6 bases). V lost 4 bases and J lost 0, with 15 bases in between. CDR3 length: 17 residues. Per the germline V gene, CDR1 is SGHVS and CDR2 is FQNEAQ. The CDR3 spells CASSWPRGQPTNEKLFF. CDR3 nucleotide sequence: TGTGCCAGCAGCTGGCCCCGCGGACAGCCAACTAATGAAAAACTGTTTTTT.

A few counts support this clonotype. This sequence joins TRBV4-2 and TRBJ1-1; D unresolved. Germline CDR1 and CDR2: LGHNA and YNFKEQ. This CDR3 spans 11 amino acids. V lost 7 bases to trimming and J lost 6 bases, with 9 bases between them. The chain's CDR3 is CASTTGSEAFF. The DNA of the CDR3 is TGTGCCAGCACCACCGGCTCTGAAGCTTTCTTT.

The rearrangement links TRBV3-1 to TRBJ2-7; D is perhaps TRBD2 (5 bases). CDR3 length equals 15 residues. The V end lost 2 bases, the J end lost 0 bases, and 11 bases lay between the germline ends. The germline V gene has CDR1 LGHDT and CDR2 YNNKEL (reference sequence). The CDR3 nucleotides read TGTGCCAGCAGCCAAATGAGAGGGTCCTCCTACGAGCAGTACTTC. Residues: CASSQMRGSSYEQYF.

The chain couples TRBV7-8 to TRBJ1-2; D not certain. The germline gives CDR1 SGHVS, CDR2 FQNEAQ. V lost 0 bases to trimming and J lost 4 bases, with 6 bases between them. The CDR3 totals 13 residues. CDR3 sequence (DNA): TGTGCCAGCAGCTTAGCCTCTTTCTATGGCTACACCTTC. Protein sequence: CASSLASFYGYTF. The variable domain in full, completed from reference TRBV7-8 and TRBJ1-2, reads GAGVSQSPRYKVAKRGQDVALRCDPISGHVSLFWYQQALGQGPEFLTYFQNEAQLDKSGLPSDRFFAERPEGSVSTLKIQRTQQEDSAVYLCASSLASFYGYTFGSGTRLTVV.

This clonotype was seen more than once but under ten times. This sequence joins TRBV5-1 and TRBJ1-1; D is ambiguous. The CDR3 has 15 residues. Germline CDR1 and CDR2: SGHRS and YFSETQ. V lost 0 bases and J 4 bases, leaving 13 bases between the germline ends. CDR3 DNA sequence: TGCGCCAGCAGCTTGGAGGGTAGATTGGGCACTGAAGCTTTCTTT. This encodes CASSLEGRLGTEAFF.

The chain is built from TRBV11-2 and TRBJ1-2; D remains unclear. Looked up from germline, CDR1 is SGHAT and CDR2 is FQNNGV. The CDR3 is made up of 14 amino acids. V shed 5 bases and J shed 4 bases, with 14 bases lying between them. The CDR3 sequence: CASSPGRVGYGYTF. CDR3 coding DNA: TGTGCCAGCAGCCCGGGGAGAGTTGGCTATGGCTACACCTTC.

The chain carries TRBV10-3 and TRBJ1-1; 9 bases agree with TRBD1. CDR3 length equals 13 residues. Losses at the gene ends were 6 bases for V and 4 bases for J; bases not matched to a gene: 3. Per germline, CDR1 ENHRY and CDR2 SYGVKD. In nucleotides, the CDR3 is TGTGCCATCAGAACAGGGGGCTCCACTGAAGCTTTCTTT. Encoded protein: CAIRTGGSTEAFF.

This clonotype was detected a few times. The V call is TRBV7-2, the J call TRBJ2-4; D call uncertain. There are 15 residues in the CDR3. V lost 4 bases, J lost 2 bases, and 12 bases lay in between. The germline V gene encodes CDR1 SGHTA and CDR2 FQGNSA. The CDR3 here is CASSSPSVSKNIQYF. CDR3 nucleotide sequence: TGTGCCAGCAGCTCCCCATCGGTTTCCAAAAACATTCAGTACTTC.

V gene TRBV10-3 combines with J gene TRBJ2-7, with 8 bases aligning to TRBD2. The CDR3 consists of 17 residues. Germline-derived CDR1 and CDR2 are ENHRY and SYGVKD. Trimming removed 1 base from V and 4 bases from J; junction bases left unmatched: 12. CDR3 residues: CAISEFSETSEFYEQYF. For the CDR3, the DNA is TGTGCCATCAGTGAGTTCAGTGAGACTAGCGAATTTTACGAGCAGTACTTC.